The next 32 T cell receptor beta chains were all read from a single sample in a study of shared clonotypes between healthy human individuals. It was CD45RO-negative cells, positively selected for CCR7, that made up naive CD8 cells, with terminally differentiated effector memory CD45RA+ cells excluded. TCRdb's copy holds only in-frame clones and misses some; the assay was immunoSEQ multiplex PCR. The repertoire holds more than 2 million clones, with roughly 94% as singletons. Specimen: naive CD8+ T cells sorted from blood. The receptors stem from a young man in good health.

The chain couples TRBV23-1 to TRBJ1-3; 8 bases are shared with TRBD1. TRBV23-1 is known as an ORF, though its function is uncertain. The J segment lost 0 bases and the V segment lost 2 bases, leaving 15 bases of the junction unmatched. This CDR3 is built from 20 residues. CDR3 protein: CASSQPWTGTLSSSGNTIYF. CDR3 sequence (DNA): TGCGCCAGCAGTCAACCCTGGACAGGGACCCTTAGTAGCTCTGGAAACACCATATATTTT.

J is TRBJ1-5 and V is TRBV27, with D unclear. CDR3 length equals 12 residues. V shed 6 bases and J shed 5 bases, with 8 bases lying between them. Germline V gene lookup returns CDR1 MNHEY and CDR2 SMNVEV (reference sequence). The CDR3 reads CASSNLDQPQHF. Here the CDR3 DNA reads TGTGCCAGCAGCAATCTCGATCAGCCCCAGCATTTT.

The V call is TRBV9, the J call TRBJ1-4, with D perhaps TRBD1 (6 bases). The CDR3 is made up of 17 amino acids. The germline V gene encodes CDR1 SGDLS and CDR2 YYNGEE. Trimming removed 4 bases from V and 4 bases from J, with 20 bases in between. The CDR3 DNA reads TGTGCCAGCAGCCCGAACCAGGCAGGGGAAGGTAATGAAAAACTGTTTTTT. It translates to CASSPNQAGEGNEKLFF.

The CDR3 loop reads CASSLPGRVYEQYF. The DNA of the CDR3 is TGTGCCAGCAGCTTACCGGGGCGGGTGTACGAGCAGTACTTC. V gene TRBV7-9 combines with J gene TRBJ2-7; D is perhaps TRBD1 or TRBD2 (5 bases each). The CDR3 is 14 residues long. The germline gives CDR1 SEHNR, CDR2 FQNEAQ (reference sequence). V gave up 2 bases and J gave up 4 bases, with 12 bases separating them.

This clone came up once. CDR3 sequence (DNA): TGTGCCAGCAGTCCACAATCTAGACACGCCCGGATGGAGACCCAGTACTTC. Protein sequence: CASSPQSRHARMETQYF. This chain uses TRBV27 with TRBJ2-5, with no clear D. Germline V gene data show CDR1 as MNHEY and CDR2 as SMNVEV (reference sequence). Trimming pared 5 bases from V and 5 bases from J, leaving 24 bases between. CDR3 length equals 17 residues.

The J gene is TRBJ2-1, the V gene TRBV7-6, with 14 bases that match TRBD2. The germline V gene has CDR1 SGHVS and CDR2 FNYEAQ. Trimming cost V 1 base and J 8 bases; bases outside gene matches: 1. The CDR3 contains 15 residues. The CDR3 loop reads CASSLEGLAGDEQFF. In nucleotides, the CDR3 is TGTGCCAGCAGCTTAGAGGGACTAGCGGGAGATGAGCAGTTCTTC.

The chain employs TRBV19 and TRBJ1-5, with TRBD1 matching over 9 bases. Germline V CDR1 and CDR2: LNHDA, SQIVND (reference sequence). V was pared by 0 bases and J by 0 bases, with 6 bases of the junction left unmatched. This CDR3 region has 18 residues. The chain's CDR3 is CASSIEGTGTYSNQPQHF. Here the CDR3 DNA reads TGTGCCAGTAGTATAGAGGGGACAGGGACCTATAGCAATCAGCCCCAGCATTTT.

The chain combines TRBV4-2 with TRBJ1-4; 10 positions match TRBD1. The CDR3 extends over 15 amino acids. V was clipped by 4 bases and J by 8 bases; unmatched bases: 7. The germline V gene encodes CDR1 LGHNA and CDR2 YNFKEQ. The chain's CDR3 is CASSPRDRGVEKLFF. As DNA, the CDR3 is TGTGCCAGCAGCCCACGGGACAGGGGAGTAGAAAAACTGTTTTTT.

The rearrangement joins TRBV6-5 to TRBJ2-7, with a weak D call TRBD2 (6 bases). The CDR3 has 15 residues. Germline CDR1 MNHEY, CDR2 SVGAGI. Trimming removed 0 bases from V and 1 base from J, with 10 bases in between. The CDR3 coding sequence is TGTGCCAGCAGTTACTCGGAGGGCAGGTCCTACGAGCAGTACTTC. It is translated as CASSYSEGRSYEQYF.

As to this clone: Other nucleotide sequences in the sample specify the same CDR3. V and J are TRBV7-9 and TRBJ2-7; 9 bases match TRBD2. The V and J ends lost 1 base and 3 bases, in that order; junction bases with no gene match: 1. Germline-derived CDR1 and CDR2 are SEHNR and FQNEAQ (reference sequence). The CDR3 is 14 residues long. CDR3 bases: TGTGCCAGCAGCTTAGGACTAGCGGACTACGAGCAGTACTTC. Its translation: CASSLGLADYEQYF.

The chain has TRBV7-9 and TRBJ2-1; 8 bases line up with TRBD2. CDR1 is SEHNR, CDR2 FQNEAQ, per germline (reference sequence). CDR3 length: 15 residues. V dropped 7 bases and J dropped 2; count of bases not matched to a gene: 7. The CDR3 sequence is CASTSSSGPYNEQFF. In DNA form, the CDR3 reads TGTGCCAGCACCTCATCTAGCGGGCCCTACAATGAGCAGTTCTTC. The complete variable domain, with remaining parts taken from reference TRBV7-9 and TRBJ2-1, reads DTGVSQNPRHKITKRGQNVTFRCDPISEHNRLYWYRQTLGQGPEFLTYFQNEAQLEKSRLLSDRFSAERPKGSFSTLEIQRTEQGDSAMYLCASTSSSGPYNEQFFGPGTRLTVL.

A few counts support this clone. The V gene is TRBV7-9, the J gene TRBJ2-1; D is perhaps TRBD2 (6 bases). CDR1 is SEHNR, CDR2 FQNEAQ, per germline (reference sequence). The CDR3 has 16 amino acids. The germline V and J ends were trimmed by 5 bases and 0 bases, with 14 bases remaining between them. The CDR3 reads CASSHRDSSSYNEQFF. The DNA for the CDR3 is TGTGCCAGCAGCCACCGGGACTCAAGCTCCTACAATGAGCAGTTCTTC.

The chain is built from TRBV27 and TRBJ2-3; 9 bases fit TRBD1. The CDR3 extends over 14 amino acids. Germline V CDR1 and CDR2: MNHEY, SMNVEV (reference sequence). Germline trimming cut 5 bases from V and 4 bases from J; bases unmatched to any gene: 4. This CDR3 is CASSPWTGADTQYF. CDR3 nucleotide sequence: TGTGCCAGCAGTCCGTGGACAGGGGCAGATACGCAGTATTTT.

The V call is TRBV7-9, the J call TRBJ2-5, with 7 bases lining up with TRBD1. The length of the CDR3 is 19 residues. V was pared by 4 bases and J by 2 bases, with 19 bases of the junction left unmatched. Germline V gene data show CDR1 as SEHNR and CDR2 as FQNEAQ (reference sequence). The CDR3 DNA reads TGTGCCAGCAGCTCCGATCAAATCGTTCAGGGGGATAGGCAAGAGACCCAGTACTTC. It specifies CASSSDQIVQGDRQETQYF.

This sequence joins TRBV6-5 and TRBJ2-5; TRBD1 matches at 10 bases. Germline trimming cut 6 bases from V and 4 bases from J; bases unmatched to any gene: 5. Germline assignment: CDR1 MNHEY and CDR2 SVGAGI. The CDR3 loop spans 14 amino acids. The CDR3 nucleotides are TGTGCCAGCAGCTCGAGACAGGGGGCAGAGACCCAGTACTTC. This sequence encodes CASSSRQGAETQYF.

CDR3 nucleotide sequence: TGCGCCAGCAGCCGCTGGTCCCCGGACAGCACCTCCTACAATGAGCAGTTCTTC. Translated: CASSRWSPDSTSYNEQFF. V is TRBV4-1 and J is TRBJ2-1, with a weak D call TRBD1 (6 bases). This CDR3 contains 18 residues. V was shortened by 4 bases and J by 0 bases, with 19 bases between the two germline ends. Germline V gene sequence: CDR1 MGHRA, CDR2 YSYEKL.

Turning to this clone: Other DNA variants within this sample encode the same CDR3. V gene TRBV20-1 combines with J gene TRBJ2-1; unclear D gene. This CDR3 spans 10 amino acids. Trimming cost V 3 bases and J 7 bases, with 4 bases left between them. CDR1 is DFQATT, CDR2 SNEGSKA, per germline (reference sequence). CDR3 loop: CSASDNEQFF. CDR3 bases: TGCAGTGCTAGTGATAATGAGCAGTTCTTC.

CDR3 region: CASTMSASGANVLTF. The CDR3, as DNA: TGTGCCAGCACCATGTCAGCATCTGGGGCCAACGTCCTGACTTTC. V usage is TRBV28 and J usage is TRBJ2-6; no reliable D call. Germline lookup yields CDR1 MDHEN and CDR2 SYDVKM. The CDR3 is made up of 15 amino acids. Between the trimmed V and J ends, which lost 7 bases and 1 base, there was a span of 11 bases.

The chain carries TRBV14 and TRBJ2-3; the match to TRBD2 covers 12 bases. Germline V lookup: CDR1 SGHDN, CDR2 FVKESK. V was pared by 4 bases and J by 3 bases, with 8 bases of the junction left unmatched. This CDR3 is built from 17 residues. This CDR3 reads CASSRIGLAGITDTQYF. The CDR3, as DNA: TGTGCCAGCAGCCGAATCGGACTAGCGGGAATTACAGATACGCAGTATTTT. The full variable domain, its missing parts supplied by reference TRBV14 and TRBJ2-3, is EAGVTQFPSHSVIEKGQTVTLRCDPISGHDNLYWYRRVMGKEIKFLLHFVKESKQDESGMPNNRFLAERTGGTYSTLKVQPAELEDSGVYFCASSRIGLAGITDTQYFGPGTRLTVL.

The gene calls are TRBV7-3 and TRBJ2-2; 7 bases align to TRBD2. Germline loops: CDR1 SGHTA, CDR2 FQGTGA. V dropped 1 base and J dropped 4; count of bases not matched to a gene: 3. The CDR3 has 15 residues. In DNA, the CDR3 is TGTGCCAGCAGCTTAAAGGGAGGGTTCACCGGGGAGCTGTTTTTT. Encoded protein: CASSLKGGFTGELFF. Full variable domain (missing parts from reference TRBV7-3 and TRBJ2-2): GAGVSQTPSNKVTEKGKYVELRCDPISGHTALYWYRQSLGQGPEFLIYFQGTGAADDSGLPNDRFFAVRPEGSVSTLKIQRTERGDSAVYLCASSLKGGFTGELFFGEGSRLTVL.

CDR3 region: CASTIGSSEAFF. In DNA form, the CDR3 reads TGTGCCAGTACCATCGGGTCCTCTGAAGCTTTCTTT. This chain links TRBV19 with TRBJ1-1; D remains ambiguous. The CDR3 sequence is 12 residues long. Germline CDR1 and CDR2: LNHDA and SQIVND (reference sequence). V was pared by 7 bases and J by 6 bases, with 12 bases between.

To note about this clone: The sample contains more than one DNA sequence encoding this CDR3. The rearrangement joins TRBV7-9 to TRBJ2-1; D is uncertain. The CDR3 has 15 amino acids. Germline V lookup: CDR1 SEHNR, CDR2 FQNEAQ (reference sequence). V gave up 5 bases and J gave up 0 bases, with 11 bases separating them. The CDR3, as DNA: TGTGCCAGCAGCCCGACTGAAAGCTCCTACAATGAGCAGTTCTTC. Its protein product is CASSPTESSYNEQFF.

The chain links TRBV13 to TRBJ2-1, with D perhaps matching TRBD2 (7 bases). V dropped 4 bases and J dropped 6 bases, with 22 bases sitting between them. Germline CDR1 PRHDT, CDR2 FYEKMQ (reference sequence). The CDR3 length is 17 residues. This CDR3 reads CASSSEGGLWLGNEQFF. The CDR3 DNA reads TGTGCCAGCAGCTCCGAGGGGGGACTATGGCTAGGCAATGAGCAGTTCTTC.

The CDR3 region is CASSEQDYYNEQFF. In DNA form, the CDR3 reads TGTGCCAGCAGTGAACAGGACTACTACAATGAGCAGTTCTTC. J is TRBJ2-1 and V is TRBV2, with D tentatively TRBD2 (6 bases). Per germline, CDR1 SNHLY and CDR2 FYNNEI. This CDR3 is built from 14 residues. The V and J ends lost 2 bases and 3 bases respectively, with 8 bases between them.

V and J are TRBV11-2 and TRBJ2-4, with D maybe TRBD1 (6 bases). The CDR3 is 13 amino acids. Trimming pared 8 bases from V and 4 bases from J, leaving 12 bases between. CDR1 is SGHAT, CDR2 FQNNGV, per germline. The CDR3 DNA sequence: TGTGCCAGCCCAAGAGGGGGAAAAAACATTCAGTACTTC. Translating it yields CASPRGGKNIQYF.

A few counts support this clone. The sample holds other DNA sequences that translate to the same CDR3. This chain joins TRBV7-9 and TRBJ2-7; maybe TRBD1 (6 bases). The CDR3 is 13 residues long. In germline, CDR1 is SEHNR, CDR2 FQNEAQ (reference sequence). Trimming shortened V by 5 bases and J by 2 bases, and 10 bases separated the two germline ends. DNA of the CDR3: TGTGCCAGCAGCCCAGGACAGACCTACGAGCAGTACTTC. This translates into CASSPGQTYEQYF.

The V gene is TRBV25-1, the J gene TRBJ2-1; D is ambiguous. This CDR3 has 14 amino acids. V lost 3 bases and J 8 bases, leaving 14 bases between the germline ends. Germline V gene sequence: CDR1 MGHDK, CDR2 SYGVNS. The CDR3 here is CASSEIGLAHEQFF. The CDR3 DNA sequence: TGTGCCAGCAGTGAGATAGGGTTGGCGCATGAGCAGTTCTTC.

The V call is TRBV28, the J call TRBJ2-7, with 7 bases aligning to TRBD1. The CDR3 contains 15 residues. Trimming cost V 5 bases and J 5 bases; bases outside gene matches: 12. Germline loops: CDR1 MDHEN, CDR2 SYDVKM. CDR3 protein: CASSPTPTGAHEQYF. In DNA form, the CDR3 reads TGTGCCAGCAGTCCTACCCCTACAGGGGCACACGAGCAGTACTTC.

This rearrangement joins TRBV6-1 to TRBJ1-1, with 9 bases fitting TRBD1. CDR1 is MNHNS, CDR2 SASEGT, per germline. This CDR3 region has 15 residues. V dropped 3 bases and J dropped 4; count of bases not matched to a gene: 6. The CDR3 spells CASSEGQGGSTEAFF. The CDR3 nucleotides are TGTGCCAGCAGTGAGGGACAGGGAGGAAGCACTGAAGCTTTCTTT.

The rearrangement uses TRBV5-1 and TRBJ2-1; 10 bases line up with TRBD2. The CDR3 has 15 residues. CDR1 and CDR2 from the germline V gene are SGHRS and YFSETQ. Trimming at V came to 5 bases and at J to 6 bases, leaving 8 bases not matched to a gene. The CDR3 sequence: CASSPTSGFGNEQFF. The CDR3, as DNA: TGCGCCAGCAGTCCGACTAGCGGGTTCGGCAATGAGCAGTTCTTC.

This chain connects TRBV5-4 to TRBJ2-1, with D unresolved. The germline CDR1 and CDR2 sequences are SGHNT and YYREEE (reference sequence). This CDR3 contains 15 residues. Trimming removed 3 bases from V and 5 bases from J, with 15 bases in between. The CDR3 is CASSSPDTHHNEQFF. DNA for the CDR3: TGTGCCAGCAGCTCCCCCGACACTCACCACAATGAGCAGTTCTTC.

The V gene is TRBV6-6, the J gene TRBJ2-2, with 11 bases fitting TRBD1. Looked up from germline, CDR1 is MNHNY and CDR2 is SVGAGI (reference sequence). Trimming cost V 10 bases and J 6 bases; bases outside gene matches: 4. The CDR3 sequence is 13 residues long. The CDR3 nucleotides are TGTGCCACTCCGGGACAGGGGGCCGGGGAGCTGTTTTTT. This codes for CATPGQGAGELFF.